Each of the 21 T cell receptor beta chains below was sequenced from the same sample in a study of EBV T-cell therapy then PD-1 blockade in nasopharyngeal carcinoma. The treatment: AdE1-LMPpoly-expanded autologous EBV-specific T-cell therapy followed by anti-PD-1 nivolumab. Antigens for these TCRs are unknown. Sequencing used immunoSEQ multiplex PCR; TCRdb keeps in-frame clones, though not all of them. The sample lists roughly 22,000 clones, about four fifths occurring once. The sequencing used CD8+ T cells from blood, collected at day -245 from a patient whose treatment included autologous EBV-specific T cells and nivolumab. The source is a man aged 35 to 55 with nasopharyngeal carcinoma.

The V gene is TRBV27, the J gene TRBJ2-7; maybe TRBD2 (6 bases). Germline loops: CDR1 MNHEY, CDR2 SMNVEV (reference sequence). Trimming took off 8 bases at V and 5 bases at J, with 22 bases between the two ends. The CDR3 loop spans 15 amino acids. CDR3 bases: TGTGCCAGCGGTAGGAGGGCCTCGCTTGGGAACGAGCAGTACTTC. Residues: CASGRRASLGNEQYF.

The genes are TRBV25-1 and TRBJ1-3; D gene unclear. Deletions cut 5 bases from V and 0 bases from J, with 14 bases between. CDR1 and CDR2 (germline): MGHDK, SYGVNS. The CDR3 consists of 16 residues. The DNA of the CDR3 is TGTGCCAGCAGTCCACAAATAGAAAGCTCTGGAAACACCATATATTTT. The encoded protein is CASSPQIESSGNTIYF.

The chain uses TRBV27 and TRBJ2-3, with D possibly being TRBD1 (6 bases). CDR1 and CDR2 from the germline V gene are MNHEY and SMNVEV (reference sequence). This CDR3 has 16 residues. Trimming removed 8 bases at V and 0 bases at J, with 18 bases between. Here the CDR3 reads CASGLNRARSTDTQYF. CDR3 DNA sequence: TGTGCCAGCGGCCTGAACAGGGCTCGAAGCACAGATACGCAGTATTTT.

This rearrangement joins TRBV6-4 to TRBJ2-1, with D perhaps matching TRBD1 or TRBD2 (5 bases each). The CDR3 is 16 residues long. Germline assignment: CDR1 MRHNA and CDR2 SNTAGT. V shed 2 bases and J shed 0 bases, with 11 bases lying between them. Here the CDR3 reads CASSDEGTGSYNEQFF. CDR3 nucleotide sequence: TGTGCCAGCAGTGACGAGGGGACGGGCTCCTACAATGAGCAGTTCTTC.

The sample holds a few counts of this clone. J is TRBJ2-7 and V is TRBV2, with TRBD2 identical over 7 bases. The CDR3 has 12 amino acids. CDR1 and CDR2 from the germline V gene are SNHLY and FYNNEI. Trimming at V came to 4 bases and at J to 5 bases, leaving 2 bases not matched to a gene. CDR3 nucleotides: TGTGCCAGCAGTGTGGGAGGGGACGAGCAGTACTTC. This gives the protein CASSVGGDEQYF.

The CDR3 region has the DNA TGTGCCAGTAGTATGTGGGGGGGGAACACTGAAGCTTTCTTT. It codes for CASSMWGGNTEAFF. This rearrangement joins TRBV19 to TRBJ1-1; tentatively, D is TRBD1 (5 bases). The CDR3 contains 14 residues. V was shortened by 3 bases and J by 1 base, with 9 bases between the two germline ends. From germline, CDR1 is LNHDA and CDR2 SQIVND (reference sequence).

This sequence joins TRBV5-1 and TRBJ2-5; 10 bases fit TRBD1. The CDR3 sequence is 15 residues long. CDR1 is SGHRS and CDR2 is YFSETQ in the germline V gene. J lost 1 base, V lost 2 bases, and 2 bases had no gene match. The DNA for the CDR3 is TGCGCCAGCAGCTTCCGGGACAGGGGCCAAGAGACCCAGTACTTC. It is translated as CASSFRDRGQETQYF.

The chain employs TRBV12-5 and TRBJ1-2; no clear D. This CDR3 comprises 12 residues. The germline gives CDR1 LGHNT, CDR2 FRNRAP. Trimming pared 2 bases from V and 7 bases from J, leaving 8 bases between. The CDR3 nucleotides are TGTGCTAGTGGTTTGTATTCCTCTGGCTACACCTTC. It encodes CASGLYSSGYTF.

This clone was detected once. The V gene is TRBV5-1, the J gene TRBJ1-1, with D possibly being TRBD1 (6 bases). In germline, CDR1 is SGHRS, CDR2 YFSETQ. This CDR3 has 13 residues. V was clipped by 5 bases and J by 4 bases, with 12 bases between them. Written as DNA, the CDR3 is TGCGCCAGCAGTGGGGGCAGCCCCACTGAAGCTTTCTTT. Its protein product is CASSGGSPTEAFF. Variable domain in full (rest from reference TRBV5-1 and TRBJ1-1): KAGVTQTPRYLIKTRGQQVTLSCSPISGHRSVSWYQQTPGQGLQFLFEYFSETQRNKGNFPGRFSGRQFSNSRSEMNVSTLELGDSALYLCASSGGSPTEAFFGQGTRLTVV.

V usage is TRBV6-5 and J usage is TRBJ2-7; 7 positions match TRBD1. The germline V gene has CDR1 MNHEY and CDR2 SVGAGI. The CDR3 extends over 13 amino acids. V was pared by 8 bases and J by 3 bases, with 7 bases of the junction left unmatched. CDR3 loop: CASSGTAIYEQYF. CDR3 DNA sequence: TGTGCCAGCTCCGGGACAGCCATCTACGAGCAGTACTTC.

CDR3 DNA sequence: TGTGCCAGCAGCGAATGGGACAGGGTGAACACTGAAGCTTTCTTT. It specifies CASSEWDRVNTEAFF. This chain connects TRBV6-2 or TRBV6-3 to TRBJ1-1; 9 bases align to TRBD1. This CDR3 has 15 residues. J lost 0 bases, V lost 6 bases, and 5 bases had no gene match. The germline V gene encodes CDR1 MNHEY and CDR2 SVGEGT.

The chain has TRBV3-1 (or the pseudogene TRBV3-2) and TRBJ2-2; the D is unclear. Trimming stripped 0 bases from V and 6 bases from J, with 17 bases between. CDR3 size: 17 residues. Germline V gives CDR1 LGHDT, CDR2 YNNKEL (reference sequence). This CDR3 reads CASSQDRALFGPGELFF. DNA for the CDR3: TGTGCCAGCAGCCAAGATAGGGCGCTATTCGGCCCCGGGGAGCTGTTTTTT.

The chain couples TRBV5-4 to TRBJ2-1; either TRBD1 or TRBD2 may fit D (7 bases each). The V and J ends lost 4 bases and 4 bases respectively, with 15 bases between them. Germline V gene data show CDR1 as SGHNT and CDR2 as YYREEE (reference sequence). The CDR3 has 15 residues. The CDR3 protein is CASSPQGRGYNEQFF. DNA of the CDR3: TGTGCCAGCAGCCCACAGGGGAGGGGTTACAATGAGCAGTTCTTC.

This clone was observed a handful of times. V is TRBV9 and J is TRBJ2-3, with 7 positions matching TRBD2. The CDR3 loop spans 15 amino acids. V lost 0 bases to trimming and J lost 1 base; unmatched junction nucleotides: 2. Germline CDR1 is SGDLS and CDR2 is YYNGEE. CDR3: CASSVDGRGTDTQYF. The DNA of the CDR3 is TGTGCCAGCAGCGTAGATGGGAGGGGCACAGATACGCAGTATTTT.

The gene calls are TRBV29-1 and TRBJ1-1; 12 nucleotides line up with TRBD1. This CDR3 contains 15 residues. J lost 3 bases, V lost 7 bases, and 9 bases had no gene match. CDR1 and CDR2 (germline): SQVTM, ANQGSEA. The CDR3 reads CSAAGTGGVYTEAFF. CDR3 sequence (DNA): TGCAGCGCTGCCGGGACAGGGGGCGTTTACACTGAAGCTTTCTTT. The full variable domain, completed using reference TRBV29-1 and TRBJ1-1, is SAVISQKPSRDICQRGTSLTIQCQVDSQVTMMFWYRQQPGQSLTLIATANQGSEATYESGFVIDKFPISRPNLTFSTLTVSNMSPEDSSIYLCSAAGTGGVYTEAFFGQGTRLTVV.

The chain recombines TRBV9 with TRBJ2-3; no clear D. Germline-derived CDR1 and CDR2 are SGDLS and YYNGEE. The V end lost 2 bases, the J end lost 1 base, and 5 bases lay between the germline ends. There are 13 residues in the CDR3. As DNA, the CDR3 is TGTGCCAGCAGCGTGTTCGGCACAGATACGCAGTATTTT. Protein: CASSVFGTDTQYF.

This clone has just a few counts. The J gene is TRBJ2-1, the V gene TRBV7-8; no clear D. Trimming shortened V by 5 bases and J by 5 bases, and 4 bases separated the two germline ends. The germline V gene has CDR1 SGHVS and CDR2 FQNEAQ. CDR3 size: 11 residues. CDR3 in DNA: TGTGCCAGCAGCACGAACAATGAGCAGTTCTTC. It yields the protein CASSTNNEQFF.

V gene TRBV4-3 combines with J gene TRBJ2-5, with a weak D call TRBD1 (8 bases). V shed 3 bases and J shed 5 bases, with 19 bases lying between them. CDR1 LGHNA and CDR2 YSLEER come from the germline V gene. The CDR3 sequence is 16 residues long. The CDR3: CASSQGGTGGRETQYF. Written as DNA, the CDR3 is TGCGCCAGCAGCCAGGGGGGGACAGGCGGTCGGGAGACCCAGTACTTC.

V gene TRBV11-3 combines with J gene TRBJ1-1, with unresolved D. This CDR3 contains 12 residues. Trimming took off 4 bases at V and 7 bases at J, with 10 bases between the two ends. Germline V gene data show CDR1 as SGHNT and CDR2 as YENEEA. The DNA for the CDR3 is TGTGCCAGCAGCTCCTGGTCTGGTGAAGCTTTCTTT. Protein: CASSSWSGEAFF.

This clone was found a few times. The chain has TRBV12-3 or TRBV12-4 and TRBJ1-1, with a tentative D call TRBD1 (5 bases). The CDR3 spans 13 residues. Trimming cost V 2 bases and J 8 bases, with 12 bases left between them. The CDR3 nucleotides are TGTGCCAGCAGTTTACTGGGGCAGCCGGAAGCTTTCTTT. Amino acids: CASSLLGQPEAFF.

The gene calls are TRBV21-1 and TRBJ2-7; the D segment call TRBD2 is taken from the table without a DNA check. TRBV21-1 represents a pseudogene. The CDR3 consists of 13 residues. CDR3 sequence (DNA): TGTGCCAGCAGCAAATCCGGGTTTGATGTGCAGTACTTC. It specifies CASSKSGFDVQYF.